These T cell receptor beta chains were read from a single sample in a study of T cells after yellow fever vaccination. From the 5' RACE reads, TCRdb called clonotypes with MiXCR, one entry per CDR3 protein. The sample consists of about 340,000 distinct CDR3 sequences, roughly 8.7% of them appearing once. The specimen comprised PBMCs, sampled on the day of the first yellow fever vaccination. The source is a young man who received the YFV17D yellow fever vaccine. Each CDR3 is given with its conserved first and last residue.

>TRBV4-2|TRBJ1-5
CASSQDREQPQHF
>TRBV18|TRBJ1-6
CASSPRTDSNSPLHF
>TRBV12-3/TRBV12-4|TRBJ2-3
CASSLDVVGGAEDTQYF
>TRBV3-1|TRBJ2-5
CASSYGTGPQETQYF
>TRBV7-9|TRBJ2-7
CASSFWGRGGYEQYF
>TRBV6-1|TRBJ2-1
CASSELAGGLNEQFF
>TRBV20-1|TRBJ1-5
CSASRGSQPQHF
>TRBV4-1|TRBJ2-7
CASSQEGQTYEQYF
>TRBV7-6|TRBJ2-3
CASSSLGGGTDTQYF
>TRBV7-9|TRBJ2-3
CASSPYGGVGDTQYF
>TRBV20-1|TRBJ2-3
CSWEERTDTQYF
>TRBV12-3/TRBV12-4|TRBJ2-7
CASSFRQGIYEQYF
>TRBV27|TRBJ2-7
CASSLSGQGGVEQYF
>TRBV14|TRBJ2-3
CASSFGRWGTDTQYF
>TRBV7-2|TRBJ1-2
CASSFNPGGGYTF
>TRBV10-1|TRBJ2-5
CASSESGLGGETQYF
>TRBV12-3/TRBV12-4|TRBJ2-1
CASNSLAGRYNEQFF
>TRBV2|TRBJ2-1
CASTPDRGDEQFF
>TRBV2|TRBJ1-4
CASIYRGQGNEKLFF
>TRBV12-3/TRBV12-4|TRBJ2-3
CASSTTGGEADTQYF
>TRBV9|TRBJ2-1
CASSVGGQGFNEQFF
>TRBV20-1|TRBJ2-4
CSVDREAKNIQYF
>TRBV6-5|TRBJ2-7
CASSYAQGKGEQYF
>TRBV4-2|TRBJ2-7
CASSDREDEQYF
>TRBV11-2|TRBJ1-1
CASSLLQGEAFF
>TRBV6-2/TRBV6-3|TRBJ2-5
CASSFGTRSGETQYF
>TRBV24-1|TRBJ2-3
CATSVRGRTDTQYF
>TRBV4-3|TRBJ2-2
CASSQDIGTTNTGELFF